This T cell receptor (beta chain) was recorded in a study of response to subunit inactivated influenza vaccine. Findings and limits, study-wide: Authors suggested each seasonal flu vaccination may recruit only limited numbers of new T cells.

Trimming took off 4 bases at V and 5 bases at J, with 17 bases between the two ends. CDR3 length equals 15 residues. Note on this clonotype: Its antigen is undetermined.

TCRdb analysed the RT-PCR reads with MiXCR anew, one entry per CDR3 protein. Of 500,000 to 600,000 distinct CDR3 sequences listed, over 9.5% are singletons. The clonotype comes from a man aged 50-60 years who received an inactivated influenza vaccine. The specimen comprised PBMCs from blood, sampled on the day of vaccination. The V and J genes are TRBV12-3 or TRBV12-4 and TRBJ2-5, with D perhaps TRBD2 (6 bases). The CDR3 reads CASSSLSTSLETQYF. CDR3 in DNA: TGTGCCAGCAGTTCCCTCTCGACTAGTCTCGAGACCCAGTACTTC.